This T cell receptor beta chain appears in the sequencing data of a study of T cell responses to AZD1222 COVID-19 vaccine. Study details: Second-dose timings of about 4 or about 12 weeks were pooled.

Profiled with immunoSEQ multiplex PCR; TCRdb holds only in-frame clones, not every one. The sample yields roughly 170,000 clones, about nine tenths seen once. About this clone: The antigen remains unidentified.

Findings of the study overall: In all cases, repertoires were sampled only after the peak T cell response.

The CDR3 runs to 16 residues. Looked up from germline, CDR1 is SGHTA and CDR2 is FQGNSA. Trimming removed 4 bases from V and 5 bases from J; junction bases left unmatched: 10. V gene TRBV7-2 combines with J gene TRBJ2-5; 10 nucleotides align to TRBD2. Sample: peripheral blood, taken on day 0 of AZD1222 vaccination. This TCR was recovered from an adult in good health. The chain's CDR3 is CASSSLGLAGVETQYF. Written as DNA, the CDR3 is TGTGCCAGCAGCTCCTTGGGGCTAGCGGGGGTGGAGACCCAGTACTTC. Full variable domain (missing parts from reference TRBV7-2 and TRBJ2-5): GAGVSQSPSNKVTEKGKDVELRCDPISGHTALYWYRQSLGQGLEFLIYFQGNSAPDKSGLPSDRFSAERTGGSVSTLTIQRTQQEDSAVYLCASSSLGLAGVETQYFGPGTRLLVL.